One and the same sample provided the 27 T cell receptor beta chains below, sequenced in a study of cytomegalovirus exposure and HLA in healthy donors. In the PCR, 60 Vbeta and 13 Jbeta primers were used. Here immunoSEQ multiplex PCR was the method, and the copy in TCRdb shows in-frame clones only, minus some. The sample shows some 160,000 clones, roughly 88% of them seen only once. Sample: PBMCs. The receptors were sampled from a woman between 18 and 29 years old in good health and CMV-seronegative.

V and J are TRBV11-2 and TRBJ2-2; 8 bases fit TRBD2. V lost 5 bases, J lost 7 bases, and 15 bases stayed unmatched. CDR1 is SGHAT and CDR2 is FQNNGV in the germline V gene. The CDR3 consists of 17 residues. The CDR3 DNA reads as TGTGCCAGCAGCCGCTCTTTTCGGGGGGGCAGTATCGGGGAGCTGTTTTTT. It yields the protein CASSRSFRGGSIGELFF.

The chain is built from TRBV7-8 and TRBJ2-7; D perhaps matches TRBD2 (6 bases). CDR3 size: 15 residues. The germline V and J ends were trimmed by 3 bases and 0 bases, with 12 bases remaining between them. The germline gives CDR1 SGHVS, CDR2 FQNEAQ. The chain's CDR3 is CASSLLGGLSYEQYF. In DNA, the CDR3 is TGTGCCAGCAGCTTGCTTGGGGGACTCTCCTACGAGCAGTACTTC.

V usage is TRBV29-1 and J usage is TRBJ2-2, with 7 bases lining up with TRBD1. Per germline, CDR1 SQVTM and CDR2 ANQGSEA. CDR3 length: 16 residues. Germline trimming cut 4 bases from V and 2 bases from J; bases unmatched to any gene: 10. CDR3 in amino acids: CSVGWKTGKNTGELFF. For the CDR3, the DNA is TGCAGCGTTGGGTGGAAGACAGGGAAAAACACCGGGGAGCTGTTTTTT.

The CDR3 spells CATSPGQGWTGELFF. The DNA of the CDR3 is TGTGCCACCAGCCCGGGACAGGGGTGGACCGGGGAGCTGTTTTTT. J is TRBJ2-2 and V is TRBV15, with 10 bases identical to TRBD1. The junction had 5 bases not matched to a gene; V was cut back by 5 bases and J by 5 bases. This CDR3 region has 15 residues. CDR1 LNHNV and CDR2 YYDKDF come from the germline V gene (reference sequence).

The rearrangement links TRBV27 to TRBJ2-7; 11 bases map to TRBD1. Germline CDR1 is MNHEY and CDR2 is SMNVEV (reference sequence). Unmatched junction bases numbered 5, after V lost 5 bases and J lost 5 bases. The CDR3 has 14 residues. The CDR3 region has the DNA TGTGCCAGCAGTGGGGACAGGGGGACGCACGAGCAGTACTTC. It translates to CASSGDRGTHEQYF.

This chain joins TRBV29-1 and TRBJ2-2, with 7 bases that match TRBD1. CDR3 length: 14 residues. Trimming cost V 6 bases and J 0 bases; bases outside gene matches: 4. The germline gives CDR1 SQVTM, CDR2 ANQGSEA. CDR3 nucleotide sequence: TGCAGCGTCGGGACAGCCGCGAACACCGGGGAGCTGTTTTTT. Translating it yields CSVGTAANTGELFF.

V is TRBV6-5 and J is TRBJ1-1; D gene uncertain. Trimming cost V 5 bases and J 0 bases, with 10 bases left between them. Germline CDR1 reads MNHEY; CDR2 reads SVGAGI. This CDR3 spans 14 amino acids. CDR3 coding DNA: TGTGCCAGCAGTGAAGAGCCTATGAACACTGAAGCTTTCTTT. This gives the protein CASSEEPMNTEAFF.

The V call is TRBV19, the J call TRBJ1-2; unclear D gene. Germline-derived CDR1 and CDR2 are LNHDA and SQIVND (reference sequence). Trimming left V 5 bases short and J 1 base short, with 11 bases between. This CDR3 spans 14 amino acids. The CDR3, as DNA: TGTGCCAGTAGTCCCGCCGGGAGTAACTATGGCTACACCTTC. Protein: CASSPAGSNYGYTF.

This clone was recorded once. V gene TRBV4-1 combines with J gene TRBJ1-2; 11 bases are shared with TRBD1. J was trimmed by 8 bases and V by 0 bases; bases with no gene match: 11. This CDR3 comprises 17 residues. In germline, CDR1 is MGHRA, CDR2 YSYEKL. CDR3 DNA sequence: TGCGCCAGCAGCCAAGATCGTTGGACAGGGGGCGCGTGGGGCTACACCTTC. This codes for CASSQDRWTGGAWGYTF.

This chain uses TRBV6-1 with TRBJ2-1; maybe TRBD2 (5 bases). V lost 5 bases to trimming and J lost 15 bases, with 17 bases between them. The CDR3 runs to 12 residues. Per germline, CDR1 MNHNS and CDR2 SASEGT. In DNA, the CDR3 is TGTGCCAGCAGTCCTCTTGGGAGAATTGGGTTCTTC. Translation gives CASSPLGRIGFF.

This clone was recorded only once. One junction end disagrees with the germline gene, perhaps due to a read error. The chain recombines TRBV10-3 with TRBJ1-1; a weak D match, TRBD1 (6 bases). The CDR3 covers 13 residues. Germline CDR1 reads ENHRY; CDR2 reads SYGVKD. Here the CDR3 reads CAISESTGSGAFF. The DNA of the CDR3 is TGTGCCATCAGCGAGTCGACAGGCTCGGGGGCTTTCTTT.

This clone was seen more than once but under ten times. The chain uses TRBV19 and TRBJ1-1, with D possibly matching TRBD1 (6 bases). Trimming took 6 bases from V and 3 from J, leaving 11 bases between them. Germline CDR1 LNHDA, CDR2 SQIVND (reference sequence). CDR3 length: 13 residues. The CDR3 region has the DNA TGTGCCAGTAGCCAGCAGGGGTACACTGAAGCTTTCTTT. The encoded protein is CASSQQGYTEAFF.

The chain uses TRBV2 and TRBJ1-4; TRBD1 matches 7 bases. The V and J ends lost 7 bases and 4 bases, in that order; junction bases with no gene match: 9. The CDR3 extends over 15 amino acids. CDR1 is SNHLY and CDR2 is FYNNEI in the germline V gene. CDR3 region: CASIEGAGGNEKLFF. The CDR3, as DNA: TGTGCCAGCATCGAGGGGGCGGGGGGTAATGAAAAACTGTTTTTT.

The chain employs TRBV7-9 and TRBJ2-2; 10 positions agree with TRBD2. In germline, CDR1 is SEHNR, CDR2 FQNEAQ (reference sequence). V lost 6 bases and J lost 2; bases outside the gene matches: 6. The CDR3 consists of 16 residues. CDR3 residues: CASSQLAGANTGELFF. The CDR3 DNA reads TGTGCCAGCAGTCAGCTAGCGGGGGCCAACACCGGGGAGCTGTTTTTT.

V gene TRBV27 combines with J gene TRBJ1-2; D not resolved. The V end lost 4 bases, the J end lost 10 bases, and 16 bases lay between the germline ends. CDR1 MNHEY and CDR2 SMNVEV come from the germline V gene (reference sequence). The CDR3 runs 13 residues. CDR3 loop: CASSSLLFYNYTF. Written as DNA, the CDR3 is TGTGCCAGCAGTTCACTCCTCTTTTATAACTACACCTTC.

This chain uses TRBV10-2 with TRBJ2-7; TRBD1 aligns across 9 bases. Trimming took 5 bases from V and 2 from J; bases not matched to a gene: 7. Germline CDR1 reads WSHSY; CDR2 reads SAAADI. The CDR3 runs 15 residues. The CDR3 DNA follows: TGCGCCAGCAGTTCGGACAGGGGCGAACCCTACGAGCAGTACTTC. Translated: CASSSDRGEPYEQYF.

The chain joins TRBV11-2 to TRBJ2-7; TRBD2 matches 7 bases. J was trimmed by 3 bases and V by 0 bases; bases with no gene match: 5. The CDR3 runs to 15 residues. Germline V lookup: CDR1 SGHAT, CDR2 FQNNGV. The CDR3 DNA is TGTGCCAGCAGCTTAGATCGTAGGGACTACTACGAGCAGTACTTC. Translation: CASSLDRRDYYEQYF.

V gene TRBV2 combines with J gene TRBJ2-1; 11 nucleotides align to TRBD2. The CDR3 has 15 residues. Germline CDR1 SNHLY, CDR2 FYNNEI. Unmatched junction bases numbered 12, after V lost 7 bases and J lost 10 bases. DNA of the CDR3: TGTGCCAGCACCCTAGGAGGCCTAGCGGGGGGAGAGCAGTTCTTC. Translation: CASTLGGLAGGEQFF.

V gene TRBV7-6 combines with J gene TRBJ1-6; D possibly corresponds to TRBD1 (5 bases). CDR1 is SGHVS, CDR2 FNYEAQ, per germline. The CDR3 has 14 residues. Trimming left V 5 bases short and J 10 bases short, with 15 bases between. CDR3 in amino acids: CASSPRGDESPLHF. The DNA of the CDR3 is TGTGCCAGCAGCCCACGCGGGGACGAATCACCCCTCCACTTT.

A word on this clone: The germline gene is not matched at one end of the junction; a read error may be the cause. The chain recombines TRBV7-9 with TRBJ1-2, with D uncertain. The CDR3 spans 16 residues. Germline-derived CDR1 and CDR2 are SEHNR and FQNEAQ (reference sequence). The CDR3 region is CSSSLGAHEFNYGYTF. The CDR3 DNA reads TGTTCCAGCAGCTTAGGTGCACACGAATTTAACTATGGCTACACCTTC.

The rearrangement uses TRBV10-3 and TRBJ1-1; a weak D match, TRBD1 (6 bases). In germline, CDR1 is ENHRY, CDR2 SYGVKD. Between the trimmed V and J ends, which lost 0 bases and 6 bases, there was a span of 23 bases. The CDR3 has 18 amino acids. CDR3 protein: CAISESIMGQSSAAEAFF. CDR3 bases: TGTGCCATCAGTGAGTCGATCATGGGACAATCGAGTGCTGCTGAAGCTTTCTTT.

V gene TRBV11-2 combines with J gene TRBJ2-5, with D uncertain. The germline gives CDR1 SGHAT, CDR2 FQNNGV. CDR3 length: 15 amino acids. Between the trimmed V and J ends, which lost 2 bases and 3 bases, there was a span of 13 bases. Here the CDR3 reads CASSLQPRAKETQYF. The CDR3 DNA reads as TGTGCCAGCAGCTTACAACCCCGAGCCAAAGAGACCCAGTACTTC.

The V gene is TRBV29-1, the J gene TRBJ2-7; the match to TRBD1 covers 7 bases. Trimming took 5 bases from V and 1 from J; bases not matched to a gene: 5. This CDR3 spans 13 amino acids. Germline values: CDR1 SQVTM, CDR2 ANQGSEA. Here the CDR3 reads CSVRDRASYEQYF. CDR3 in DNA: TGCAGCGTTCGGGACAGAGCGTCCTACGAGCAGTACTTC.

The chain is built from TRBV5-1 and TRBJ2-7, with D possibly TRBD1 on 5 matching bases. From germline, CDR1 is SGHRS and CDR2 YFSETQ. V was trimmed by 1 base and J by 1 base, leaving 15 bases between them. The CDR3 is 16 amino acids. CDR3: CASSLNVQGSSYEQYF. CDR3 in DNA: TGCGCCAGCAGCTTGAATGTCCAGGGATCTTCCTACGAGCAGTACTTC. Complete variable domain (other parts from reference TRBV5-1 and TRBJ2-7): KAGVTQTPRYLIKTRGQQVTLSCSPISGHRSVSWYQQTPGQGLQFLFEYFSETQRNKGNFPGRFSGRQFSNSRSEMNVSTLELGDSALYLCASSLNVQGSSYEQYFGPGTRLTVT.

V and J are TRBV5-1 and TRBJ1-3; D is unclear. The CDR3 covers 15 residues. The V gene's germline CDR1 is SGHRS and CDR2 YFSETQ. V lost 2 bases and J 0 bases, leaving 9 bases between the germline ends. The DNA of the CDR3 is TGCGCCAGCAGCTTAGCCGGGAGCTCTGGAAACACCATATATTTT. Translated, it gives CASSLAGSSGNTIYF.

V and J are TRBV19 and TRBJ1-5; D perhaps matches TRBD1 (5 bases). The CDR3 has 14 amino acids. V lost 9 bases and J 5 bases, leaving 17 bases between the germline ends. The V gene's germline CDR1 is LNHDA and CDR2 SQIVND (reference sequence). DNA of the CDR3: TGTGCCAGCCTAAGACGCGGAGGGGATCAGCCCCAGCATTTT. Its protein product is CASLRRGGDQPQHF.

This chain uses TRBV18 with TRBJ1-1; D is undetermined. Germline CDR1 is KGHSH and CDR2 is LQKENI. The CDR3 runs 18 residues. Trimming shortened V by 2 bases and J by 1 base, and 20 bases separated the two germline ends. The CDR3 DNA sequence: TGTGCCAGCTCACCAAGCGGTTTGGGAGGCTGGGGGAACACTGAAGCTTTCTTT. Its protein product is CASSPSGLGGWGNTEAFF.